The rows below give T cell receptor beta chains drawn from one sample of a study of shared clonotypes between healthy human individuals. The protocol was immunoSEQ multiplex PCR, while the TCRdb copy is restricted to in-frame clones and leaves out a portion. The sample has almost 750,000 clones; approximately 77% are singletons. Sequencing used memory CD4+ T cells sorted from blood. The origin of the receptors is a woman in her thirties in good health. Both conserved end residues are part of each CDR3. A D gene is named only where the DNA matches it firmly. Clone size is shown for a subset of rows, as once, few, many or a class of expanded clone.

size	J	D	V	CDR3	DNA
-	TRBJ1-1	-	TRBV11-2	CASSFLQGNTEAFF	TGTGCCAGCAGCTTTTTGCAGGGTAACACTGAAGCTTTCTTT
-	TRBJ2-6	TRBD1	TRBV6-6	CASSHGQVSGANVLTF	TGTGCCAGCAGCCATGGACAGGTATCGGGGGCCAACGTCCTGACTTTC
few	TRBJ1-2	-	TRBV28	CASSTGRPNGYTF	TGTGCCAGCAGTACTGGACGGCCCAATGGCTACACCTTC
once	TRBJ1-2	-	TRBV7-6	CASSPRDNYGYTF	TGTGCCAGCAGCCCTCGGGATAACTATGGCTACACCTTC
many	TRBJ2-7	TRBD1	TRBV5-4	CASSTWTGGEQYF	TGTGCCAGCAGCACCTGGACAGGGGGCGAGCAGTACTTC
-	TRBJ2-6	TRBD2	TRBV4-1	CASSGGRARNSGANVLTF	TGCGCCAGCAGTGGCGGGAGGGCCCGTAACTCTGGGGCCAACGTCCTGACTTTC
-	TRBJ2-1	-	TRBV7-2	CASSLDSQYNEQFF	TGTGCCAGCAGCTTGGACTCACAGTACAATGAGCAGTTCTTC
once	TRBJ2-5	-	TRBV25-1	CASSAYQETQYF	TGTGCCAGCAGTGCGTACCAAGAGACCCAGTACTTC
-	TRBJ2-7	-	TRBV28	CASQEQDTYEQYF	TGTGCCAGCCAGGAACAGGACACCTACGAGCAGTACTTC
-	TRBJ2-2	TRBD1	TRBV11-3	CASSLRTGSGELFF	TGTGCCAGCAGCTTACGGACAGGGTCCGGGGAGCTGTTTTTT
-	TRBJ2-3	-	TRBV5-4	CASSRRQRQWDTQYF	TGTGCCAGCAGCCGTCGGCAGCGCCAATGGGATACGCAGTATTTT
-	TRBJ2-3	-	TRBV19	CASSQRPVSSTDTQYF	TGTGCCAGTAGTCAGCGACCAGTTTCTAGCACAGATACGCAGTATTTT
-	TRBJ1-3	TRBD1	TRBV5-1	CASSQQGQGSGNTIYF	TGCGCCAGCAGCCAACAAGGACAGGGGTCTGGAAACACCATATATTTT
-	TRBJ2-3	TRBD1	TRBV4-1	CASSQGTGISDTQYF	TGCGCCAGCAGCCAAGGGACAGGGATCTCAGATACGCAGTATTTT
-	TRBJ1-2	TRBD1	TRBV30	CAWSVGRLSRTGGNGYTF	TGTGCCTGGAGTGTAGGCCGTCTCAGTCGTACAGGGGGTAATGGCTACACCTTC
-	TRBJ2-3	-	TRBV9	CASSVSTDTQYF	TGTGCCAGCAGCGTTAGCACAGATACGCAGTATTTT
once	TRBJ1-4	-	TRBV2	CASSQGRGNEKLFF	TGTGCCAGCAGCCAGGGGAGGGGTAATGAAAAACTGTTTTTT
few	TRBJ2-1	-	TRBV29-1	CSVARDYYGGDYNEQFF	TGCAGCGTGGCGCGGGATTACTATGGCGGGGATTACAATGAGCAGTTCTTC
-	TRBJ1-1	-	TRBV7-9	CASSSLRGVNTEAFF	TGTGCCAGCAGCTCCCTAAGGGGCGTGAACACTGAAGCTTTCTTT
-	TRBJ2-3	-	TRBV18	CASSPFLDTQYF	TGTGCCAGCTCACCCTTTCTGGATACGCAGTATTTT
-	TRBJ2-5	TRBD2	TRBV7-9	CASSFSGAQETQYF	TGTGCCAGCAGCTTTAGCGGGGCCCAAGAGACCCAGTACTTC
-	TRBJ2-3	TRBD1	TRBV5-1	CASSLHRGWGTDTQYF	TGCGCCAGCAGCTTGCACAGGGGATGGGGCACAGATACGCAGTATTTT
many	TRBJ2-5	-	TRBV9	CASSAGSLAGLGETQYF	TGTGCCAGCAGCGCAGGTTCCCTTGCAGGCTTGGGGGAGACCCAGTACTTC
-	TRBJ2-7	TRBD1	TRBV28	CASSLWGWTGEGEQYF	TGTGCCAGCAGTTTATGGGGCTGGACAGGGGAAGGCGAGCAGTACTTC
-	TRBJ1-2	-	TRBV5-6	CASSLLLSGYTF	TGTGCCAGCAGCTTGCTGCTCTCCGGCTACACCTTC